This T cell receptor (beta chain) comes out of a study of shared clonotypes between healthy human individuals. Overall study findings and caveats: Naive CD4 clonotypes were shared across a handful of donors at about 5%.

The method was immunoSEQ multiplex PCR; TCRdb's version includes in-frame clones alone and lacks a portion of them. The table lists about 2 million clones, 85% to 95% of them singletons. CD4+ cells yielded CD45RA+ naive and CD45RA-negative memory subsets. The V end was cut by 2 bases, the J end by 0 bases, with 8 bases between. Germline-derived CDR1 and CDR2 are MDHEN and SYDVKM. This CDR3 comprises 15 residues. Details on this clone: The antigen is undetermined.

The receptor was derived from a man aged 18-30 years in good health. The chain carries TRBV28 and TRBJ1-5; D not certain. The source material was naive CD4+ T cells sorted from blood. Noted subset: CD45RA+ positively selected. This CDR3 reads CASSLEQNSNQPQHF. The CDR3, as DNA: TGTGCCAGCAGTTTAGAGCAGAATAGCAATCAGCCCCAGCATTTT.